One and the same sample provided the 20 T cell receptor beta chains below, sequenced in a study of blood T cell repertoires in COVID-19 (TCRdb year 2020). The library was made by the immunoSEQ multiplex PCR assay. The table comes from immuneACCESS by way of TCRdb, which keeps in-frame sequences with V and J called. Part of the clones is missing from these tables; in studies checked, under half for an unresolved V gene and the rest for unknown reasons. In all, the sample holds roughly 63,000 clones, and 88% of those were seen once. The top ten constitute about 21% of the sample. The sequencing sample was made of peripheral blood. The origin of the receptors is a woman aged 45-59 years with active or convalescent COVID-19.

V usage is TRBV18 and J usage is TRBJ2-7; D remains ambiguous. The CDR3 consists of 15 residues. V was pared by 0 bases and J by 3 bases, with 12 bases between. The germline V gene encodes CDR1 KGHSH and CDR2 LQKENI. The CDR3 protein is CASSPPTRIHYEQYF. The DNA of the CDR3 is TGTGCCAGCTCACCACCGACTCGGATACACTACGAGCAGTACTTC.

The CDR3 DNA follows: TGTGCCAGCAGCTTAGGCGCCGCTATGACGGGAGATCGCTACGAGCAGTACTTC. This codes for CASSLGAAMTGDRYEQYF. The V call is TRBV7-8, the J call TRBJ2-7; a weak D match, TRBD2 (6 bases). Germline V gene lookup returns CDR1 SGHVS and CDR2 FQNEAQ. The CDR3 is 18 amino acids. V shed 1 base and J shed 3 bases, with 22 bases lying between them.

The chain employs TRBV28 and TRBJ1-2, with D tentatively TRBD1 (6 bases). Germline V gene lookup returns CDR1 MDHEN and CDR2 SYDVKM. Trimming removed 7 bases at V and 6 bases at J, with 9 bases between. The CDR3 spans 11 residues. CDR3 in amino acids: CASIPGDGYTF. The CDR3 DNA sequence: TGTGCCAGCATACCAGGGGATGGCTACACCTTC.

V usage is TRBV12-3 or TRBV12-4 and J usage is TRBJ1-2; no firm D call. The germline V and J ends were trimmed by 3 bases and 3 bases, with 5 bases remaining between them. CDR3 length equals 12 residues. The CDR3 DNA sequence: TGTGCCAGCAGTTTCCGGGACTATGGCTACACCTTC. Translation: CASSFRDYGYTF.

The chain couples TRBV7-2 to TRBJ2-1, with 7 bases identical to TRBD2. The ends lost 3 bases at V and 0 bases at J; junction bases unmatched: 2. Per germline, CDR1 SGHTA and CDR2 FQGNSA. The CDR3 contains 15 residues. The CDR3: CASSFSGYSYNEQFF. The CDR3 DNA sequence: TGTGCCAGCAGCTTTAGCGGGTACTCCTACAATGAGCAGTTCTTC.

The chain recombines TRBV6-1 with TRBJ2-1; TRBD2 might be the D (6 bases). The CDR3 runs 16 residues. Trimming removed 6 bases at V and 5 bases at J, with 20 bases between. Germline V gives CDR1 MNHNS, CDR2 SASEGT. The CDR3 sequence: CASRETGTRDDNEQFF. The CDR3 coding sequence is TGTGCCAGCAGAGAAACCGGGACTCGAGACGACAATGAGCAGTTCTTC.

The J gene is TRBJ2-2, the V gene TRBV3-1 (or the pseudogene TRBV3-2), with TRBD2 matching over 13 bases. The CDR3 length is 16 residues. Germline V CDR1 and CDR2: LGHDT, YNNKEL (reference sequence). V dropped 6 bases and J dropped 1; count of bases not matched to a gene: 2. CDR3 in DNA: TGTGCCAGCAGACGACTAGCGGGGGGGAACACCGGGGAGCTGTTTTTT. It translates to CASRRLAGGNTGELFF.

V usage is TRBV27 and J usage is TRBJ1-2, with 9 bases lining up with TRBD1. This CDR3 spans 16 amino acids. CDR1 is MNHEY, CDR2 SMNVEV, per germline (reference sequence). J was trimmed by 3 bases and V by 2 bases; bases with no gene match: 7. CDR3 bases: TGTGCCAGCAGTTTACGGCTGACAGGGGGACACTATGGCTACACCTTC. Translation: CASSLRLTGGHYGYTF.

The rearrangement links TRBV6-1 to TRBJ2-7; TRBD2 agrees at 7 bases. The V gene's germline CDR1 is MNHNS and CDR2 SASEGT. The CDR3 spans 13 residues. J gave up 3 bases and V 3 bases, and 2 bases lay outside the gene matches. The CDR3 reads CASSDGGSYEQYF. The CDR3 DNA sequence: TGTGCCAGCAGTGATGGCGGGAGCTACGAGCAGTACTTC.

With regard to this clone: One end of the junction does not line up with germline, which may come from a read error. The chain links TRBV6-5 to TRBJ2-4; D is perhaps TRBD1 (7 bases). This CDR3 region has 15 residues. Germline V CDR1 and CDR2: MNHEY, SVGAGI. The CDR3: CVSIPGGGAGNIQYF. The CDR3 coding sequence is TGTGTCAGCATCCCAGGAGGGGGCGCAGGAAACATTCAGTACTTC.

This sequence joins TRBV7-3 and TRBJ1-1; D uncertain. The length of the CDR3 is 13 residues. CDR1 and CDR2 from the germline V gene are SGHTA and FQGTGA. Between the trimmed V and J ends, which lost 6 bases and 0 bases, there was a span of 8 bases. The CDR3: CASRFGMNTEAFF. CDR3 in DNA: TGTGCCAGCAGATTCGGGATGAACACTGAAGCTTTCTTT.

The chain couples TRBV19 to TRBJ2-1, with D possibly TRBD1 on 6 matching bases. The germline V gene encodes CDR1 LNHDA and CDR2 SQIVND (reference sequence). V dropped 3 bases and J dropped 8 bases, with 17 bases sitting between them. The CDR3 is 15 amino acids. CDR3 loop: CASSMGTPGWDEQFF. In nucleotides, the CDR3 is TGTGCCAGTAGTATGGGGACACCCGGGTGGGATGAGCAGTTCTTC.

This rearrangement joins TRBV2 to TRBJ2-3, with 13 bases fitting TRBD2. Germline loops: CDR1 SNHLY, CDR2 FYNNEI. This CDR3 contains 16 residues. The trim removed 0 bases at V and 6 bases at J, leaving 3 bases unmatched. This chain's CDR3 is CASSEALAGGGDTQYF. DNA of the CDR3: TGTGCCAGCAGTGAAGCACTAGCGGGAGGGGGCGATACGCAGTATTTT. The whole variable domain, filled in from reference TRBV2 and TRBJ2-3, reads EPEVTQTPSHQVTQMGQEVILRCVPISNHLYFYWYRQILGQKVEFLVSFYNNEISEKSEIFDDQFSVERPDGSNFTLKIRSTKLEDSAMYFCASSEALAGGGDTQYFGPGTRLTVL.

The rearrangement links TRBV2 to TRBJ2-3; the match to TRBD2 covers 7 bases. The CDR3 consists of 16 residues. Germline-derived CDR1 and CDR2 are SNHLY and FYNNEI. Losses at the gene ends were 6 bases for V and 2 bases for J; bases not matched to a gene: 11. The DNA for the CDR3 is TGTGCCAGCAGAGTTAGCGGGTCCCCGCCCACAGATACGCAGTATTTT. It translates to CASRVSGSPPTDTQYF.

The chain is built from TRBV28 and TRBJ1-3; 9 bases line up with TRBD1. Looked up from germline, CDR1 is MDHEN and CDR2 is SYDVKM. The CDR3 consists of 19 residues. Trimming took 5 bases from V and 6 from J; bases not matched to a gene: 20. The CDR3 DNA sequence: TGTGCCAGCAGTCCTCCGGGACAGGGTTTTGGAGCGCGTTTAAACACCATATATTTT. Protein: CASSPPGQGFGARLNTIYF.

The rearrangement uses TRBV9 and TRBJ2-1, with D hard to call. The CDR3 runs to 13 residues. Germline loops: CDR1 SGDLS, CDR2 YYNGEE. Trimming cost V 3 bases and J 10 bases, with 14 bases left between them. CDR3 region: CASSGSVLWEQFF. The CDR3 DNA reads as TGTGCCAGCAGCGGGTCGGTTCTCTGGGAGCAGTTCTTC.

This chain links TRBV7-9 with TRBJ2-7; 8 bases are shared with TRBD1. This CDR3 region has 15 residues. With 5 bases clipped from V and 7 bases from J, the junction kept 13 bases outside the gene matches. Germline lookup yields CDR1 SEHNR and CDR2 FQNEAQ (reference sequence). The CDR3: CASSAGTGRVREQYF. Written as DNA, the CDR3 is TGTGCCAGCAGCGCCGGGACAGGCCGTGTGAGGGAGCAGTACTTC.

The J gene is TRBJ2-1, the V gene TRBV27, with 13 bases lining up with TRBD2. Germline CDR1 MNHEY, CDR2 SMNVEV (reference sequence). With V trimmed by 3 bases and J by 10 bases, 3 bases remained unmatched. The CDR3 runs to 14 residues. CDR3 sequence: CASSFGLAGVEQFF. The CDR3 DNA sequence: TGTGCCAGCAGTTTCGGACTAGCGGGAGTCGAGCAGTTCTTC.

V gene TRBV6-5 combines with J gene TRBJ1-2, with D possibly TRBD1 on 6 matching bases. V gave up 6 bases and J gave up 0 bases, with 14 bases separating them. In germline, CDR1 is MNHEY, CDR2 SVGAGI. The length of the CDR3 is 15 residues. The CDR3 DNA sequence: TGTGCCAGCAGCCCAACAGGGAGCCCTAACTATGGCTACACCTTC. This gives the protein CASSPTGSPNYGYTF.

The chain has TRBV14 and TRBJ2-7; 8 bases map to TRBD1. Germline assignment: CDR1 SGHDN and CDR2 FVKESK. The J segment lost 2 bases and the V segment lost 0 bases, leaving 15 bases of the junction unmatched. The CDR3 runs 19 residues. CDR3 DNA: TGTGCCAGCAGCCAAGAGTGGGGTTCCCCCGGGACAGGACCCTACGAGCAGTACTTC. This gives the protein CASSQEWGSPGTGPYEQYF.